Listed below are T cell receptor beta chains from one sample, sequenced in a study of cytomegalovirus exposure and HLA in healthy donors. Profiling relied on immunoSEQ multiplex PCR, and the TCRdb table lists in-frame clones only, not all of them. The sample table includes about 170,000 clones. The specimen was PBMCs. The receptors were gathered from a woman between 18 and 29 years old in good health and CMV-seropositive. The CDR3 runs from the conserved cysteine through the conserved F or W. Fields, in order: V gene, CDR3 protein.

>TRBV2
CASNRDKTGELFF
>TRBV30
CAWSPEGWGGTEAFF
>TRBV30
CAWSPGLANTEAFF
>TRBV2
CASDRESYEQYF
>TRBV2
CASSGREALYGYTF
>TRBV5-1
CASSFIAGGDETQYF
>TRBV6-5
CASSLQANTEAFF
>TRBV9
CASSIGSTDTQYF
>TRBV4-1
CASSQRGHPYEQFF
>TRBV4-2
CASSQDLGTGGDGGYTF
>TRBV7-6
CASSLGGGGPYEQYF
>TRBV6-4
CAITTDSPYEQYF
>TRBV5-6
CASSFDGTAGQDGPGYTF
>TRBV4-2
CASSQGGGGGDTQYF
>TRBV11-2
CASSLNQVYEQFF
>TRBV29-1
CSTLDSTNYGYTF
>TRBV5-6
CASSHVQDTEAFF
>TRBV29-1
CSVGRRQGVETDTQYF
>TRBV5-4
CASSFGAQGEAFF
>TRBV5-8
CASSLTGQGNQPQHF
>TRBV9
CASSVGPGAGLETQYF
>TRBV4-1
CASSQVGAANQPQHF
>TRBV28
CASSSAGRTEAFF
>TRBV27
CASSTHPGVMSEAFF
>TRBV19
CAGADYEQYF
>TRBV30
CAWSVYPTSGGKGEQFF
>TRBV6-5
CASSYDSSNTEAFF
>TRBV2
CASSFGASGEQYF
>TRBV27
CASSSGGSYNEQFF
>TRBV5-1
CASSLDGRGNTEAFF
>TRBV7-9
CASSLRGPSGANVLTF
>TRBV28
CASSLAGVGETQYF
>TRBV15
CATSMERDRDRNYGYTF
>TRBV5-6
CASSKSRGPSSYNSPLHF
>TRBV7-8
CASSFMTGGLTEAFF
>TRBV6-5
CASRQGQSGRYGYAF
>TRBV29-1
CSVRGSRTTGGSVNEQFF
>TRBV9
CASSVEWATAGELFF
>TRBV7-9
CAEGDRGYGYTF
>TRBV30
CAWSVGGSNSPLHF
>TRBV5-1
CASSLSPNTGELFF
>TRBV7-2
CASSFMLVSNYGYTF